Shown below are 29 T cell receptor beta chains from a single sample sequenced in a study of T cells after yellow fever vaccination. TCRdb reprocessed the 5' RACE reads via MiXCR and lists one record per CDR3 protein. This sample has about 340,000 distinct CDR3 sequences, with under 15% found just once. Material: CD4+ T cells sorted from PBMCs, obtained 15 days after the yellow fever booster vaccination. The receptors shown here come from a man aged 18 to 30 who received the YFV17D yellow fever vaccine.

This chain uses TRBV29-1 with TRBJ1-3, with a weak D call TRBD1 (5 bases). The CDR3 sequence is 14 residues long. Germline V CDR1 and CDR2: SQVTM, ANQGSEA. V dropped 6 bases and J dropped 0 bases, with 12 bases sitting between them. CDR3 amino acids: CSVVVGDSGNTIYF. The CDR3 DNA sequence: TGCAGCGTGGTCGTGGGGGACTCTGGAAACACCATATATTTT.

This chain uses TRBV29-1 with TRBJ2-5; D is uncertain. The CDR3 totals 13 residues. Trimming stripped 7 bases from V and 1 base from J, with 13 bases between. Per the germline V gene, CDR1 is SQVTM and CDR2 is ANQGSEA. CDR3 sequence reads: CSAEGPAQETQYF. The CDR3, as DNA: TGCAGCGCAGAAGGCCCAGCCCAAGAGACCCAGTACTTC.

This sequence joins TRBV12-3 or TRBV12-4 and TRBJ2-7; maybe TRBD2 (6 bases). The CDR3 loop spans 15 amino acids. V was pared by 6 bases and J by 2 bases, with 17 bases between. Written as DNA, the CDR3 is TGTGCCAGCAGCATGGGGGGTCAGGGAACCTACGAGCAGTACTTC. Amino acids: CASSMGGQGTYEQYF.

This clonotype was observed a handful of times. This sequence joins TRBV5-1 and TRBJ1-6, with a tentative D call TRBD1 (5 bases). Germline CDR1 and CDR2: SGHRS and YFSETQ. V was cut by 4 bases and J by 7 bases, with 9 bases left in between. This CDR3 region has 13 residues. CDR3 nucleotide sequence: TGCGCCAGCAGCCAGGGAGGGAATTCACCCCTCCACTTT. It translates to CASSQGGNSPLHF.

V usage is TRBV7-9 and J usage is TRBJ1-3; D is unresolved. CDR1 and CDR2 (germline): SEHNR, FQNEAQ (reference sequence). This CDR3 spans 14 amino acids. The V and J ends lost 2 bases and 9 bases respectively, with 14 bases between them. DNA of the CDR3: TGTGCCAGCAGCTTAATCGGGCCCGGAGGCACCATATATTTT. Its translation is CASSLIGPGGTIYF.

The rearrangement uses TRBV7-8 and TRBJ1-1, with D unresolved. V was pared by 5 bases and J by 1 base, with 11 bases between. CDR3 length: 14 amino acids. The V gene's germline CDR1 is SGHVS and CDR2 FQNEAQ. The CDR3 DNA reads TGTGCCAGCAGCCTCCCCCTGGCGAACACTGAAGCTTTCTTT. Its translation: CASSLPLANTEAFF.

Details on this clonotype: At one boundary the junction diverges from the germline segment, which might be a read error. This chain joins TRBV6-6 and TRBJ1-5; D possibly corresponds to TRBD1 (6 bases). CDR3 length: 13 residues. Germline V gene sequence: CDR1 MNHNY, CDR2 SVGAGI (reference sequence). CDR3: CASTLGGKQPQHF. The CDR3 DNA sequence: TGTGCCAGCACCCTTGGGGGCAAACAGCCCCAGCATTTT.

This clonotype was counted ten times or more. The genes are TRBV4-1 and TRBJ2-1, with D possibly being TRBD1 (5 bases). Deletions cut 3 bases from V and 6 bases from J, with 6 bases between. The CDR3 contains 12 residues. Germline V gene data show CDR1 as MGHRA and CDR2 as YSYEKL. CDR3 sequence reads: CASSHRVNEQFF. In DNA, the CDR3 is TGCGCCAGCAGCCACAGGGTCAATGAGCAGTTCTTC.

A few counts support this clonotype. The chain links TRBV27 to TRBJ2-5, with TRBD2 matching over 10 bases. The CDR3 covers 16 residues. CDR1 and CDR2 (germline): MNHEY, SMNVEV (reference sequence). The V and J ends lost 5 bases and 0 bases, in that order; junction bases with no gene match: 6. For the CDR3, the DNA is TGTGCCAGCAGTGGCCTTAGCGGGGGGCACCAAGAGACCCAGTACTTC. Translating gives CASSGLSGGHQETQYF.

The sample holds one count of this clonotype. V is TRBV19 and J is TRBJ1-2; tentatively, D is TRBD1 (5 bases). Germline values: CDR1 LNHDA, CDR2 SQIVND (reference sequence). The CDR3 has 13 amino acids. V dropped 5 bases and J dropped 2 bases, with 9 bases sitting between them. The CDR3 protein is CASSQGFNYGYTF. The CDR3, as DNA: TGTGCCAGTAGTCAGGGTTTCAACTATGGCTACACCTTC.

In its sample, this clonotype was seen a few times. The genes are TRBV30 and TRBJ2-4; perhaps D is TRBD1 or TRBD2 (5 bases each). V gave up 1 base and J gave up 7 bases, with 11 bases separating them. Looked up from germline, CDR1 is GTSNPN and CDR2 is SVGIG (reference sequence). CDR3 length: 13 amino acids. CDR3: CAWSGWDPNIQYF. CDR3 DNA sequence: TGTGCCTGGAGTGGATGGGACCCTAACATTCAGTACTTC. Drawing the rest from reference TRBV30 and TRBJ2-4, the complete variable domain is SQTIHQWPATLVQPVGSPLSLECTVEGTSNPNLYWYRQAAGRGLQLLFYSVGIGQISSEVPQNLSASRPQDRQFILSSKKLLLSDSGFYLCAWSGWDPNIQYFGAGTRLSVL.

This clonotype showed up many times. The CDR3: CASTEGGSGANVLTF. CDR3 DNA: TGTGCCAGCACCGAGGGAGGCTCTGGGGCCAACGTCCTGACTTTC. This chain links TRBV6-6 with TRBJ2-6; tentatively, D is TRBD2 (6 bases). The CDR3 runs 15 residues. Trimming cost V 7 bases and J 0 bases, with 10 bases left between them. CDR1 and CDR2 from the germline V gene are MNHNY and SVGAGI (reference sequence).

This clonotype was seen a handful of times. This chain joins TRBV20-1 and TRBJ2-3; D is undetermined. V dropped 3 bases and J dropped 4 bases, with 14 bases sitting between them. This CDR3 has 14 residues. The germline V gene encodes CDR1 DFQATT and CDR2 SNEGSKA (reference sequence). The CDR3 protein is CSARQAGQADTQYF. The CDR3, as DNA: TGCAGTGCTAGGCAGGCCGGGCAAGCAGATACGCAGTATTTT.

This sequence joins TRBV5-1 and TRBJ1-1, with 7 bases lining up with TRBD1. The CDR3 spans 11 residues. Trimming removed 4 bases from V and 7 bases from J; junction bases left unmatched: 1. Germline V gene data show CDR1 as SGHRS and CDR2 as YFSETQ. The CDR3 protein is CASSGDSEAFF. The CDR3 DNA is TGCGCCAGCAGCGGGGACAGTGAAGCTTTCTTT.

The chain is built from TRBV6-2 or TRBV6-3 and TRBJ1-5, with 8 positions matching TRBD1. Germline assignment: CDR1 MNHEY and CDR2 SVGEGT. V was pared by 6 bases and J by 7 bases, with 5 bases of the junction left unmatched. This CDR3 has 13 residues. Here the CDR3 DNA reads TGTGCCAGCAGCATGACAGGGGTACAGCCCCAGCATTTT. Translating gives CASSMTGVQPQHF.

This clonotype occurred a few times. The chain joins TRBV7-3 to TRBJ1-1; D unresolved. The V gene lost 5 bases and the J gene lost 5 bases, with 18 bases spanning the gap. This CDR3 is built from 15 residues. The germline CDR1 and CDR2 sequences are SGHTA and FQGTGA. CDR3 sequence (DNA): TGTGCCAGCAGCCCAACTTTACAACAGAGAACTGAAGCTTTCTTT. This codes for CASSPTLQQRTEAFF.

This clonotype was counted a few times. The chain is built from TRBV4-1 and TRBJ1-2; 10 nucleotides agree with TRBD1. The CDR3 contains 17 residues. Trimming removed 2 bases from V and 5 bases from J; junction bases left unmatched: 11. Germline V CDR1 and CDR2: MGHRA, YSYEKL. This CDR3 is CASSQLLTGGMSYGYTF. In DNA, the CDR3 is TGCGCCAGCAGCCAACTTTTGACAGGGGGCATGAGTTATGGCTACACCTTC.

At least ten counts were recorded for this clonotype. This sequence joins TRBV7-2 and TRBJ2-2; no clear D gene. CDR3 length: 13 amino acids. Germline V gives CDR1 SGHTA, CDR2 FQGNSA. With 7 bases removed from V and 7 bases from J, the gap between germline ends came to 13 bases. The CDR3 is CASTRGSGGELFF. CDR3 sequence (DNA): TGTGCCAGCACCAGAGGCTCCGGCGGGGAGCTGTTTTTT.

This clonotype was seen a few times. The chain is built from TRBV28 and TRBJ2-1; D is perhaps TRBD1 or TRBD2 (7 bases each). The CDR3 has 16 amino acids. Germline V CDR1 and CDR2: MDHEN, SYDVKM. Trimming stripped 3 bases from V and 7 bases from J, with 19 bases between. The CDR3 here is CASSFRRRQGGNEQFF. CDR3 DNA sequence: TGTGCCAGCAGTTTCCGAAGGAGGCAGGGGGGGAATGAGCAGTTCTTC.

This clonotype has more than one count but fewer than ten. This chain joins TRBV7-2 and TRBJ1-1; D is perhaps TRBD1 (5 bases). Trimming took off 5 bases at V and 0 bases at J, with 13 bases between the two ends. The germline CDR1 and CDR2 sequences are SGHTA and FQGNSA. The length of the CDR3 is 15 residues. The CDR3 here is CASSPLGALNTEAFF. In nucleotides, the CDR3 is TGTGCCAGCAGCCCACTCGGGGCGTTGAACACTGAAGCTTTCTTT.

This clonotype has a handful of counts. The chain joins TRBV28 to TRBJ2-5; D uncertain. Per germline, CDR1 MDHEN and CDR2 SYDVKM. Trimming took off 10 bases at V and 5 bases at J, with 17 bases between the two ends. The CDR3 has 13 amino acids. CDR3 DNA: TGTGCCACAACAACCCGGGCAATGGAGACCCAGTACTTC. Its protein is CATTTRAMETQYF.

DNA for the CDR3: TGTGCCAGCAGTTTTCAGACCCAATTAGGGGCTGAAGCTTTCTTT. Its translation: CASSFQTQLGAEAFF. The J gene is TRBJ1-1, the V gene TRBV6-5; D may be TRBD1 (5 bases). With 4 bases removed from V and 6 bases from J, the gap between germline ends came to 18 bases. The CDR3 totals 15 residues. Looked up from germline, CDR1 is MNHEY and CDR2 is SVGAGI.

V is TRBV7-2 and J is TRBJ2-5, with TRBD2 identical over 8 bases. Germline V gene data show CDR1 as SGHTA and CDR2 as FQGNSA. V lost 6 bases, J lost 5 bases, and 5 bases stayed unmatched. This CDR3 is built from 13 residues. The CDR3 nucleotides read TGTGCCAGCAGACGCGCTAGCGGGGAGACCCAGTACTTC. Protein: CASRRASGETQYF.

Of note for this clonotype: A much larger clone differs from this one at a single base, so this may be a read error. The chain has TRBV4-2 and TRBJ2-3; 7 bases are shared with TRBD2. Germline V gives CDR1 LGHNA, CDR2 YNFKEQ. J was trimmed by 6 bases and V by 3 bases; bases with no gene match: 9. The CDR3 runs to 15 residues. The DNA of the CDR3 is TGTGCCAGCAGCCACAGGAGCGGGGTCCCTGATACGCAGTATTTT. The encoded protein is CASSHRSGVPDTQYF.

The table lists this clonotype with many counts. The V call is TRBV7-2, the J call TRBJ2-2; D uncertain. V lost 5 bases, J lost 4 bases, and 11 bases lay in between. Germline V lookup: CDR1 SGHTA, CDR2 FQGNSA. The CDR3 consists of 14 residues. The CDR3 spells CASSPPGLTGELFF. CDR3 coding DNA: TGTGCCAGCAGCCCTCCCGGCCTCACCGGGGAGCTGTTTTTT.

This clonotype was found a few times. The genes are TRBV7-2 and TRBJ1-3; D gene unclear. Germline V gives CDR1 SGHTA, CDR2 FQGNSA. V gave up 2 bases and J gave up 2 bases, with 13 bases separating them. The CDR3 covers 16 residues. In nucleotides, the CDR3 is TGTGCCAGCAGCTTAAGCGGAGCGGCAACTGGAAACACCATATATTTT. Its protein product is CASSLSGAATGNTIYF.

There are a few counts of this clonotype. This sequence joins TRBV30 and TRBJ1-1; D possibly corresponds to TRBD1 (5 bases). V lost 8 bases to trimming and J lost 1 base, with 14 bases between them. This CDR3 contains 13 residues. The germline V gene encodes CDR1 GTSNPN and CDR2 SVGIG (reference sequence). CDR3 DNA: TGTGCCGGGAAGGGGCGGGAGAACACTGAAGCTTTCTTT. Amino acid sequence: CAGKGRENTEAFF.

In nucleotides, the CDR3 is TGTGCCAGCAGTTACGGGGGAACTACGCACAATCAGCCCCAGCATTTT. This encodes CASSYGGTTHNQPQHF. This chain links TRBV6-2 or TRBV6-3 with TRBJ1-5; tentative D call: TRBD1 (5 bases). The CDR3 spans 16 residues. Trimming removed 2 bases at V and 3 bases at J, with 14 bases between. CDR1 and CDR2 from the germline V gene are MNHEY and SVGEGT.

This clonotype was seen repeatedly, ten times or more. In DNA, the CDR3 is TGTGCCAGCAGTTTATCCCGGTTTCTGAGCTCCTATAATTCACCCCTCCACTTT. It codes for CASSLSRFLSSYNSPLHF. J is TRBJ1-6 and V is TRBV28; D remains ambiguous. The CDR3 contains 18 residues. Germline lookup yields CDR1 MDHEN and CDR2 SYDVKM. Trimming shortened V by 1 base and J by 0 bases, and 13 bases separated the two germline ends.